The T cell receptor beta chain described here comes from a study of control samples from healthy donors and cancer patients. The CDR3 extends over 14 amino acids. CDR1 is MNHEY, CDR2 SVGAGI, per germline. Trimming cost V 2 bases and J 0 bases, with 8 bases left between them. Repertoires were generated with immunoSEQ multiplex PCR, while TCRdb's copy carries only in-frame clones and drops some. The sample has over 150,000 clones, more than 85% seen once; the top ten hold around 2%. This chain uses TRBV6-5 with TRBJ2-7; D is unclear. Sequenced: blood. This TCR came from a woman aged 40 to 50 in good health. In DNA form, the CDR3 reads TGTGCCAGCAGTTACAAGGGTAGCTCCTACGAGCAGTACTTC. Protein: CASSYKGSSYEQYF.